The present TCR beta chain was sequenced within a study of cytomegalovirus exposure and HLA in healthy donors. This CDR3 has 14 amino acids. Germline V gene lookup returns CDR1 MNHEY and CDR2 SVGAGI. V trimming: 6 bases; J trimming: 4 bases; junction bases outside the gene matches: 8. General study findings and limits: Most sequenced TCRs were rare (though some public TCRs occurred in many donors). A classifier reportedly called cytomegalovirus status with high sensitivity and specificity.

The protocol was immunoSEQ multiplex PCR, while the TCRdb copy is restricted to in-frame clones and leaves out a portion. The sample lists about 49,000 clones, nearly 95% occurring once. Note on this clone: Its antigen remains unidentified.

The material sequenced was PBMCs. The chain links TRBV6-5 to TRBJ2-7; 8 nucleotides match TRBD1. The sequence was obtained from a woman aged 18-35 years in good health and CMV-seropositive. The CDR3 sequence is CASRSRDRSYEQYF. The CDR3 DNA sequence: TGTGCCAGCAGGTCCCGGGACAGGTCATACGAGCAGTACTTC.